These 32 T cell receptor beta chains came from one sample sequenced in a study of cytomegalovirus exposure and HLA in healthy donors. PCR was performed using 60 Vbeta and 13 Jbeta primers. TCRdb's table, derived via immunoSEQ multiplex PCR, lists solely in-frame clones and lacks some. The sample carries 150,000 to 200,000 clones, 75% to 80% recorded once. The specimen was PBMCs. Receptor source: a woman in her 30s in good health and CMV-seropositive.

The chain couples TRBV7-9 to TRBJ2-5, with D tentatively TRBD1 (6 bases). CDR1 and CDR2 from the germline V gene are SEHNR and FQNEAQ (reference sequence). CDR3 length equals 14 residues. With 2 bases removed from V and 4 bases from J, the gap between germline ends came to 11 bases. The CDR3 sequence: CASSLRTQGETQYF. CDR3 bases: TGTGCCAGCAGCTTAAGGACACAGGGAGAGACCCAGTACTTC.

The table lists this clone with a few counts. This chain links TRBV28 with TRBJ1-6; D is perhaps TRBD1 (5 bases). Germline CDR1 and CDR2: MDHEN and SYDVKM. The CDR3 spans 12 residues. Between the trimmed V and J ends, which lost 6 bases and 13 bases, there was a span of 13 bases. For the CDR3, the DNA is TGTGCCAGCAGCAATCCGCGGGGGCCCCTCCACTTT. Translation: CASSNPRGPLHF. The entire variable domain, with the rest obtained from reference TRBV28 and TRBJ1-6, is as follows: DVKVTQSSRYLVKRTGEKVFLECVQDMDHENMFWYRQDPGLGLRLIYFSYDVKMKEKGDIPEGYSVSREKKERFSLILESASTNQTSMYLCASSNPRGPLHFGNGTRLTVT.

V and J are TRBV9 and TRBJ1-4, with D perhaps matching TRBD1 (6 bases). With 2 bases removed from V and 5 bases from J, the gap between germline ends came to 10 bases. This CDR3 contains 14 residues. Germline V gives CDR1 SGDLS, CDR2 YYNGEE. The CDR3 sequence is CASSVGQGNEKLFF. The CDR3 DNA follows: TGTGCCAGCAGCGTCGGTCAGGGGAATGAAAAACTGTTTTTT.

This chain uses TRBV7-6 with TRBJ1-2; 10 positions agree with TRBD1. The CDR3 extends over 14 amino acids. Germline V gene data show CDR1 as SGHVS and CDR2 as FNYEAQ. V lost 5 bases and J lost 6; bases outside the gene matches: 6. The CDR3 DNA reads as TGTGCCAGCAGCAGGGGACAGGGGTTCCATGGCTACACCTTC. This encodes CASSRGQGFHGYTF.

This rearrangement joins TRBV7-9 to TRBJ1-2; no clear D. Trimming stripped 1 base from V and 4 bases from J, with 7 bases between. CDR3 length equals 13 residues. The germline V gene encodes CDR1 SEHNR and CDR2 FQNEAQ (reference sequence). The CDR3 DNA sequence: TGTGCCAGCAGCTTAGGGACTTCCTATGGCTACACCTTC. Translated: CASSLGTSYGYTF.

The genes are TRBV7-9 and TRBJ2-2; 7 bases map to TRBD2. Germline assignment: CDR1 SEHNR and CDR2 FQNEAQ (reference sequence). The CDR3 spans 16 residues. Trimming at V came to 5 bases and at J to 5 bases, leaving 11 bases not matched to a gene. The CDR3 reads CASSPPWEGETGELFF. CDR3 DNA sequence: TGTGCCAGCAGCCCTCCTTGGGAGGGAGAGACCGGGGAGCTGTTTTTT.

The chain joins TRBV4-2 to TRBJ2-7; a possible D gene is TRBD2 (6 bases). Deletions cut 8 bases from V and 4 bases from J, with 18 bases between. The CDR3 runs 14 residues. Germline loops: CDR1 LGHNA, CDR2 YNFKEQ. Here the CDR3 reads CASSSSGVQYEQYF. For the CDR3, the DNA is TGTGCCAGCTCCTCCTCGGGAGTTCAATACGAGCAGTACTTC.

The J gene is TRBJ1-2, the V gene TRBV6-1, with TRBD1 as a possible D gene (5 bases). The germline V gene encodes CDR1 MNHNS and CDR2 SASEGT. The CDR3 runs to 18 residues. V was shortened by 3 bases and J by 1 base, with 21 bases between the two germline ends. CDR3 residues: CASSEPRTKLGINYGYTF. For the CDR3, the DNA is TGTGCCAGCAGTGAGCCTAGGACAAAACTTGGCATTAACTATGGCTACACCTTC.

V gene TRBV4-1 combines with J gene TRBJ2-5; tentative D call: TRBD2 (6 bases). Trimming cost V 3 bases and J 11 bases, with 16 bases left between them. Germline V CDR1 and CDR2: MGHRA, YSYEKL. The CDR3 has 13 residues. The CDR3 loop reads CASSQFGFREQYF. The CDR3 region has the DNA TGCGCCAGCAGCCAGTTCGGTTTTCGGGAGCAGTACTTC.

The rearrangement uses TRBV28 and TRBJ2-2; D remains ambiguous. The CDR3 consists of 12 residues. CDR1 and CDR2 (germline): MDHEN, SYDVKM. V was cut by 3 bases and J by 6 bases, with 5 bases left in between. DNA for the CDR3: TGTGCCAGCAGTTTGCTAGCCGGGGAGCTGTTTTTT. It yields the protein CASSLLAGELFF.

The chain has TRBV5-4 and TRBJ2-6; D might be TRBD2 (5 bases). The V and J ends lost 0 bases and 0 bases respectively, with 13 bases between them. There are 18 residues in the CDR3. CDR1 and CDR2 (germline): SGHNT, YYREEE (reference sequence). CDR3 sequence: CASSLDRGRSSGANVLTF. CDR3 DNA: TGTGCCAGCAGCTTGGATCGGGGTCGCAGCTCTGGGGCCAACGTCCTGACTTTC.

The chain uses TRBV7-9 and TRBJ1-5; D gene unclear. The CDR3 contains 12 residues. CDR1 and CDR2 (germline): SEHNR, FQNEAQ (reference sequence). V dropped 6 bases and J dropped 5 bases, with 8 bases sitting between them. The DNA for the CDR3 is TGTGCCAGCAGAGGCGGGGATCAGCCCCAGCATTTT. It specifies CASRGGDQPQHF.

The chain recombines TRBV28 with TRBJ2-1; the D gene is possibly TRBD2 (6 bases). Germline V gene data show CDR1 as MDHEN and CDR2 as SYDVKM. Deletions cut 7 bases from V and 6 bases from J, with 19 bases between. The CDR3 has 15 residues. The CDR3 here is CASTLRLVGVNEQFF. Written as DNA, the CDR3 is TGTGCCAGCACCCTGCGACTAGTGGGAGTCAATGAGCAGTTCTTC.

CDR3 nucleotides: TGTGCCAGCAGGGACAGGCTCCCCCCCGGGGAGCTGTTTTTT. Translation: CASRDRLPPGELFF. The V call is TRBV7-2, the J call TRBJ2-2, with 7 bases that match TRBD1. Germline V gene sequence: CDR1 SGHTA, CDR2 FQGNSA. The CDR3 has 14 amino acids. Trimming at V came to 6 bases and at J to 6 bases, leaving 7 bases not matched to a gene.

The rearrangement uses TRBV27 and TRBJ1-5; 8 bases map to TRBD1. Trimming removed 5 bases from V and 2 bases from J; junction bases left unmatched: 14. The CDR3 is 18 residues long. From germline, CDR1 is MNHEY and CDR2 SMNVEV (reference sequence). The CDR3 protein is CASSNRAMSTGGNQPQHF. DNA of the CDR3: TGTGCCAGCAGTAACAGAGCTATGTCGACAGGGGGCAATCAGCCCCAGCATTTT.

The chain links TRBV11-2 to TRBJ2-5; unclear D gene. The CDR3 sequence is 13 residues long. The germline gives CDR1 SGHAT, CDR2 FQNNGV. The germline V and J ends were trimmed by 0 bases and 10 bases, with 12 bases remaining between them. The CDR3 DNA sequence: TGTGCCAGCAGCTTAGAGACTCCGAGAGGCCAGTACTTC. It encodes CASSLETPRGQYF.

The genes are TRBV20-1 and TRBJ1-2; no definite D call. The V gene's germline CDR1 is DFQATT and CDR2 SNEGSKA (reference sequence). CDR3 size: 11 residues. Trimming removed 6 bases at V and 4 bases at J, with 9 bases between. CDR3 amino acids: CSAPNSYGYTF. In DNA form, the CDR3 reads TGCAGTGCCCCAAACAGCTATGGCTACACCTTC.

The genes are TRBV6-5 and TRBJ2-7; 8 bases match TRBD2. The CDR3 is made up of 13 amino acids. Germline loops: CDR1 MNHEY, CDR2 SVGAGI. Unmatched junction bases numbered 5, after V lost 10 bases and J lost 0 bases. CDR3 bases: TGTGCCACCCAGCGGGGGAGCTCCTACGAGCAGTACTTC. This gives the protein CATQRGSSYEQYF.

CDR3 sequence: CASTDLGLAETQYF. The CDR3 DNA reads as TGTGCCAGCACCGACCTAGGACTAGCGGAGACCCAGTACTTC. The gene calls are TRBV6-5 and TRBJ2-5; the match to TRBD2 covers 9 bases. CDR3 length: 14 amino acids. V was pared by 7 bases and J by 5 bases, with 8 bases of the junction left unmatched. Germline values: CDR1 MNHEY, CDR2 SVGAGI.

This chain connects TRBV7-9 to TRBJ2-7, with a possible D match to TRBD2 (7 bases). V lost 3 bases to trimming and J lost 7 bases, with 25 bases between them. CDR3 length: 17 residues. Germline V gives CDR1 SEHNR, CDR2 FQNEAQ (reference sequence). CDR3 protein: CASSLPALWGGVGEQYF. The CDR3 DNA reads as TGTGCCAGCAGCTTGCCCGCCTTGTGGGGGGGCGTGGGGGAGCAGTACTTC.

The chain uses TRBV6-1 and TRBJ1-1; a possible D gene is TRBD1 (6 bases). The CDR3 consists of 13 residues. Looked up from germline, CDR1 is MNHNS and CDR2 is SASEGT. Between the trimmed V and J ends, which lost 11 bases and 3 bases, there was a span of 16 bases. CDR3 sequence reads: CAGWDTSYTEAFF. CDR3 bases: TGTGCCGGGTGGGACACCTCATACACTGAAGCTTTCTTT.

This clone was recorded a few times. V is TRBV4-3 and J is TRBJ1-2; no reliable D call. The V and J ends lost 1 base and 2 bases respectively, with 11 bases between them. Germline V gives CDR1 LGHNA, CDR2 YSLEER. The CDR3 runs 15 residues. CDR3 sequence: CASSQGGAANYGYTF. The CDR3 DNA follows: TGCGCCAGCAGCCAAGGTGGCGCAGCGAACTATGGCTACACCTTC.

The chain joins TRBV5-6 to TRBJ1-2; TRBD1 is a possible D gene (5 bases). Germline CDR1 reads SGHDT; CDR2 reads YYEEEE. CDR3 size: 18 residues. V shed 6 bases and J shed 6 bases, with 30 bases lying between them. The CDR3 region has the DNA TGTGCCAGCACCTCTTGGGGGGAATCCGGGATATTAACTAATGGCTACACCTTC. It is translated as CASTSWGESGILTNGYTF.

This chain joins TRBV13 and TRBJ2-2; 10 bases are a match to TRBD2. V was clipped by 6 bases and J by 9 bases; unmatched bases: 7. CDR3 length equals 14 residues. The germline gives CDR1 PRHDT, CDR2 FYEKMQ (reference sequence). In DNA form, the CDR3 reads TGTGCCAGCAGGGCTAGCGGGGGTAGTCGGGAGCTGTTTTTT. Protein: CASRASGGSRELFF. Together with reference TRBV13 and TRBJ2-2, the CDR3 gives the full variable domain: AAGVIQSPRHLIKEKRETATLKCYPIPRHDTVYWYQQGPGQDPQFLISFYEKMQSDKGSIPDRFSAQQFSDYHSELNMSSLELGDSALYFCASRASGGSRELFFGEGSRLTVL.

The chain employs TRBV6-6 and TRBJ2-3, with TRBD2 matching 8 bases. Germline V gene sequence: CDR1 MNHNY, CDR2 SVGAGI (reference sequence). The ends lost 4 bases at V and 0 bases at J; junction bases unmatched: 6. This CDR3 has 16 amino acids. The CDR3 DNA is TGTGCCAGCAGTTCAACAGCGGGAGTTAGCACAGATACGCAGTATTTT. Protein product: CASSSTAGVSTDTQYF.

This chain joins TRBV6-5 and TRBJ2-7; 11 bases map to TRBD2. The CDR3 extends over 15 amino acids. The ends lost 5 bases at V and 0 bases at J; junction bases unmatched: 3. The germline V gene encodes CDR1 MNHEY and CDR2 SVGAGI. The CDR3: CASSHLAGGSYEQYF. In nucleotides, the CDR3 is TGTGCCAGCAGTCACCTAGCGGGGGGCTCCTACGAGCAGTACTTC.

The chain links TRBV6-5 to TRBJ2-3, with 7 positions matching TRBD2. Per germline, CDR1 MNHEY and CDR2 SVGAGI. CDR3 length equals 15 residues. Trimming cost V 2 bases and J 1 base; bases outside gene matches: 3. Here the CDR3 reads CASSYGGGGTDTQYF. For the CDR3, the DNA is TGTGCCAGCAGTTACGGGGGGGGAGGCACAGATACGCAGTATTTT.

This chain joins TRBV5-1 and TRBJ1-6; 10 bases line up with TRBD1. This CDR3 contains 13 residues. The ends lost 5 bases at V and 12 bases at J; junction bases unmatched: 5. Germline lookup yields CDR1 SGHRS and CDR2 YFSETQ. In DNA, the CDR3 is TGCGCCAGCAGGACAGGGGGCGAGCGACCCCTCCACTTT. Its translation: CASRTGGERPLHF.

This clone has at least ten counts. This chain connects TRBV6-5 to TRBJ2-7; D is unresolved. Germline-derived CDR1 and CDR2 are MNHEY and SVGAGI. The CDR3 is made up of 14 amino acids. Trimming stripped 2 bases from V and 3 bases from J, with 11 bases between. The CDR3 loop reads CASSYTRSGYEQYF. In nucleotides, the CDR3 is TGTGCCAGCAGTTACACTCGCTCTGGCTACGAGCAGTACTTC.

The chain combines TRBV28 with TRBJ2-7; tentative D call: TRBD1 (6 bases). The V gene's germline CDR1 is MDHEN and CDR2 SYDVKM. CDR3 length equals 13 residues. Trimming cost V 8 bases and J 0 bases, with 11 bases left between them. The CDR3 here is CASGEGGSYEQYF. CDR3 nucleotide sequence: TGTGCCAGCGGGGAAGGGGGCTCCTACGAGCAGTACTTC.

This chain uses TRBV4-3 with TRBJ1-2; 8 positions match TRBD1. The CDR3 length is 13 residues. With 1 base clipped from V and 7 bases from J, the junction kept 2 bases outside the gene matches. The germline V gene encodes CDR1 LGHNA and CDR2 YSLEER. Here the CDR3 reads CASSQGDRLGYTF. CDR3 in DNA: TGCGCCAGCAGCCAAGGGGACAGGCTTGGCTACACCTTC.

CDR3 loop: CASSRRGGATGELFF. In nucleotides, the CDR3 is TGTGCCAGCAGTCGGAGGGGGGGAGCTACCGGGGAGCTGTTTTTT. The chain carries TRBV9 and TRBJ2-2, with D tentatively TRBD2 (7 bases). V shed 5 bases and J shed 5 bases, with 16 bases lying between them. This CDR3 spans 15 amino acids. Germline values: CDR1 SGDLS, CDR2 YYNGEE.